This entry features one T cell receptor (beta chain) sequence. Its antigen is as yet unknown. It was with 60 Vbeta and 13 Jbeta primers that the PCR ran. Authors' analysis steps: Counted up in a later analysis, unique TCR beta chains came to some 72 million, with about 9.9 million shared. Profiled with immunoSEQ multiplex PCR; TCRdb holds only in-frame clones, not every one. The V and J calls and clone size are taken from that table; D and trimming were inferred from the DNA. The table includes around 130,000 clones, around 59% detected once. Germline V CDR1 and CDR2: SGHKS, YYEKEE (reference sequence). V dropped 0 bases and J dropped 10 bases, with 11 bases sitting between them. The CDR3 has 14 residues. This sample was included in a study of cytomegalovirus exposure and HLA in healthy donors. It was healthy bone marrow donors who served as donors. Findings and limits, study-wide: A cluster of highly shared sequence variants was likely a sequencing artifact. Whilst most TCR sequences proved rare, a subset of public TCRs occurred across many donors.

V usage is TRBV5-5 and J usage is TRBJ1-6; D is ambiguous. This TCR was recovered from a male donor in good health and CMV-seronegative. Sequencing was done on a sample of PBMCs. The CDR3 here is CASSLAGEGSPLHF. For the CDR3, the DNA is TGTGCCAGCAGCTTGGCCGGGGAGGGCTCACCCCTCCACTTT.